This T cell receptor (beta chain) stems from a study of shared clonotypes between healthy human individuals. The repertoire was sequenced with immunoSEQ multiplex PCR; TCRdb's copy has only in-frame clones and lacks some. The sample includes a few million clones, around 94% of them seen just once. CDR3 size: 15 residues. V shed 3 bases and J 0 bases; nucleotides not matched to a gene: 4. CDR1 is MGHRA, CDR2 YSYEKL, per germline. The source of this sequence is a man aged 18 to 35 in good health. The sample was naive CD4+ T cells sorted from blood. Subset: CD45RA+ positively selected. This chain uses TRBV4-1 with TRBJ2-7; 8 positions agree with TRBD2. The CDR3 sequence: CASSHGRGVSYEQYF. CDR3 bases: TGCGCCAGCAGCCACGGGCGGGGGGTCTCCTACGAGCAGTACTTC.